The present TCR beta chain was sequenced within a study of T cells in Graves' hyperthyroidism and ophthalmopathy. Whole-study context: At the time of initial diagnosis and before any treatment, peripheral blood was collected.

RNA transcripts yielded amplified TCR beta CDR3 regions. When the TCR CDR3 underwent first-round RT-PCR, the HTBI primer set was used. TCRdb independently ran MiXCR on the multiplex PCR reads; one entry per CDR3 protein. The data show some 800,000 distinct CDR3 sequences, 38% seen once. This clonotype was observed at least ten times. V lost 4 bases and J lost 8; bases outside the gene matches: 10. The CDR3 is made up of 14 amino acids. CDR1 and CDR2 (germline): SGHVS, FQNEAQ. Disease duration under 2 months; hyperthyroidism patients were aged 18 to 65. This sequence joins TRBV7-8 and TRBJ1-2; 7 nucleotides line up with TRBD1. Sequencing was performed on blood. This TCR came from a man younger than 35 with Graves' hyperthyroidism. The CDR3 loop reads CASSSDDRAEGYTF. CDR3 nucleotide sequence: TGTGCCAGCAGCTCGGATGACAGGGCAGAGGGCTACACCTTC.